These T cell receptor beta chains were read from a single sample in a study of human T cells and chemical hapten exposure. TCRdb re-called the RACE reads through MiXCR, storing one row per CDR3 protein. The sample has roughly 180,000 distinct CDR3 sequences, around 22% seen once. Sequenced material: whole blood, taken in connection with sensitization to the hapten diphenylcyclopropenone (DPC). The receptors stem from a woman between 45 and 60 years old with alopecia areata. Some clones in this sample may be carry-over from other donors' samples. CDR3s include the opening cysteine and the closing phenylalanine or tryptophan. The order of the fields is CDR3 length, clone size, V gene, D gene, J gene, CDR3 DNA, CDR3 protein. D genes are given only for firm matches. The size of a clone is reported for some rows only, either as once, few or many, or as a class for expanded clones.

length: 18; size: once; V: TRBV5-1; D: TRBD2; J: TRBJ2-7; DNA: TGCGCCAGCAGCCCATTCGGGACTAGCGGGAGGAGCTCCTACGAGCAGTACTTC; CDR3: CASSPFGTSGRSSYEQYF
length: 16; size: .; V: TRBV20-1; D: .; J: TRBJ1-3; DNA: TGCAGTGCTAGAGTCTCTTGGCAGGGCTTAAGAAACACCATATATTTT; CDR3: CSARVSWQGLRNTIYF
length: 15; size: .; V: TRBV12-3/TRBV12-4; D: TRBD1; J: TRBJ2-1; DNA: TGTGCCAGCAGTTTATACCGGGACAGGGTCAATGAGCAGTTCTTC; CDR3: CASSLYRDRVNEQFF
length: 15; size: .; V: TRBV18; D: .; J: TRBJ2-2; DNA: TGTGCCAGCTCACCTCTTCAAGACAACACCGGGGAGCTGTTTTTT; CDR3: CASSPLQDNTGELFF
length: 13; size: few; V: TRBV15; D: .; J: TRBJ2-5; DNA: TGTGCCACCAAGGCCCCTGGGGGGGAGACCCAGTACTTC; CDR3: CATKAPGGETQYF
length: 14; size: few; V: TRBV5-1; D: .; J: TRBJ2-2; DNA: TGCGCCAGCAGCTCAGGGGTTGGGGCCGGGGAGCTGTTTTTT; CDR3: CASSSGVGAGELFF
length: 16; size: .; V: TRBV5-1; D: TRBD1; J: TRBJ1-1; DNA: TGCGCCAGCAGCTGGGGATTGGGACAGGGGAACACTGAAGCTTTCTTT; CDR3: CASSWGLGQGNTEAFF
length: 13; size: .; V: TRBV24-1; D: TRBD1; J: TRBJ2-7; DNA: TGTGCCACCAGTGATTCGACAGGGGCGAAGCAGTACTTC; CDR3: CATSDSTGAKQYF
length: 12; size: .; V: TRBV2; D: TRBD1; J: TRBJ1-1; DNA: TGTGCCAGCGGTCAGGGGGGGACTGAAGCTTTCTTT; CDR3: CASGQGGTEAFF
length: 16; size: .; V: TRBV6-5; D: .; J: TRBJ2-1; DNA: TGTGCCAGCAGTTACTCGTGGCGTGGACCGGCCAATGAGCAGTTCTTC; CDR3: CASSYSWRGPANEQFF
length: 13; size: .; V: TRBV4-2; D: .; J: TRBJ2-7; DNA: TGTGCCAGCAGCCGGGGGACTCTGGTCGAGCAGTACTTC; CDR3: CASSRGTLVEQYF
length: 16; size: few; V: TRBV19; D: TRBD2; J: TRBJ2-1; DNA: TGTGCCAGTAGGGCTAGCGGGCCCCCGAGGGGAAATGAGCAGTTCTTC; CDR3: CASRASGPPRGNEQFF
length: 14; size: few; V: TRBV20-1; D: .; J: TRBJ2-2; DNA: TGCAGTGCTAGGTCTCAGGATTACGCCGGGGAGCTGTTTTTT; CDR3: CSARSQDYAGELFF
length: 14; size: .; V: TRBV20-1; D: TRBD2; J: TRBJ2-1; DNA: TGCAGTGCTCCCCGGCTAGCGGGAGGCCATGAGCAGTTCTTC; CDR3: CSAPRLAGGHEQFF
length: 15; size: few; V: TRBV29-1; D: TRBD2; J: TRBJ2-1; DNA: TGCAGCGTTGGGACTAGCGGGAGGGCCTTCAATGAGCAGTTCTTC; CDR3: CSVGTSGRAFNEQFF
length: 13; size: .; V: TRBV29-1; D: TRBD1; J: TRBJ2-1; DNA: TGCAGCGCCGGGACAGCCTCTGAAAATGAGCAGTTCTTC; CDR3: CSAGTASENEQFF
length: 16; size: .; V: TRBV15; D: .; J: TRBJ2-5; DNA: TGTGCCACCAGCAGAGTGGTCGGCGGGTACCAAGAGACCCAGTACTTC; CDR3: CATSRVVGGYQETQYF
length: 12; size: .; V: TRBV20-1; D: .; J: TRBJ2-4; DNA: TGCAGTGCTAGACCGGGACAAAACATTCAGTACTTC; CDR3: CSARPGQNIQYF
length: 14; size: few; V: TRBV29-1; D: TRBD2; J: TRBJ2-7; DNA: TGCAGCGTTAGTCTAGCGGGAGGAGGTTACGAGCAGTACTTC; CDR3: CSVSLAGGGYEQYF
length: 14; size: few; V: TRBV2; D: TRBD1; J: TRBJ2-7; DNA: TGTGCCAGCAGTGAAGGACAGGGCGTGAGGGAGCAGTACTTC; CDR3: CASSEGQGVREQYF
length: 14; size: few; V: TRBV29-1; D: TRBD1; J: TRBJ2-2; DNA: TGCAGCGTTGGGGACAGGGGGCGAACCGGGGAGCTGTTTTTT; CDR3: CSVGDRGRTGELFF
length: 14; size: many; V: TRBV29-1; D: .; J: TRBJ2-7; DNA: TGCAGCGTGAGCCAAATGGGGGTTCCCTACGAGCAGTACTTC; CDR3: CSVSQMGVPYEQYF
length: 15; size: .; V: TRBV5-1; D: .; J: TRBJ2-7; DNA: TGCGCCAGCAGCTTGGCGGGGACCGACCGATACGAGCAGTACTTC; CDR3: CASSLAGTDRYEQYF
length: 15; size: .; V: TRBV6-6; D: TRBD2; J: TRBJ2-4; DNA: TGTGCCAGCAGTTACGGGACTAGCGGGAGGGACATTCAGTACTTC; CDR3: CASSYGTSGRDIQYF
length: 16; size: few; V: TRBV6-1; D: TRBD2; J: TRBJ2-3; DNA: TGTGCCAGCAGCCCCCTGGCTAGCGGAAGCACAGATACGCAGTATTTT; CDR3: CASSPLASGSTDTQYF
length: 14; size: many; V: TRBV2; D: .; J: TRBJ1-3; DNA: TGTGCCAGCAAAAGACAGAGCTCTGGAAACACCATATATTTT; CDR3: CASKRQSSGNTIYF
length: 14; size: .; V: TRBV14; D: TRBD1; J: TRBJ1-1; DNA: TGTGCCAGCAGCCCGAGGACAGGGGGCACTGAAGCTTTCTTT; CDR3: CASSPRTGGTEAFF
length: 14; size: few; V: TRBV6-5; D: TRBD2; J: TRBJ2-1; DNA: TGTGCCAGCAGGATTAGCGGGAGGGCCACTGAGCAGTTCTTC; CDR3: CASRISGRATEQFF
length: 15; size: .; V: TRBV5-5; D: TRBD2; J: TRBJ2-1; DNA: TGTGCCAGCCTTCAGACTAGCGGGAGGTTGGATGAGCAGTTCTTC; CDR3: CASLQTSGRLDEQFF
length: 15; size: .; V: TRBV6-5; D: .; J: TRBJ2-7; DNA: TGTGCCAGCAGGTCCCGGGACACCCGCCCGTACGAGCAGTACTTC; CDR3: CASRSRDTRPYEQYF
length: 13; size: .; V: TRBV6-1; D: TRBD1; J: TRBJ2-4; DNA: TGTGCCAGCAGAAAAGACAGGGATCAGCTTCAGTACTTC; CDR3: CASRKDRDQLQYF
length: 16; size: few; V: TRBV4-1; D: .; J: TRBJ1-5; DNA: TGCGCCAGCAGCCAAGGGGACATCCAGTTTAATCAGCCCCAGCATTTT; CDR3: CASSQGDIQFNQPQHF
length: 15; size: .; V: TRBV28; D: .; J: TRBJ2-7; DNA: TGTGCCAGCAGTTCCGGGGGGACATCTGCCTACGAGCAGTACTTC; CDR3: CASSSGGTSAYEQYF
length: 13; size: .; V: TRBV6-1; D: TRBD1; J: TRBJ1-2; DNA: TGTGCCAGCAGGACAGGGGAGATCTATGGCTACACCTTC; CDR3: CASRTGEIYGYTF
length: 15; size: few; V: TRBV29-1; D: TRBD1; J: TRBJ2-5; DNA: TGCAGCGTTGGTGATTGGACAGGGGGCTTGGAGACCCAGTACTTC; CDR3: CSVGDWTGGLETQYF
length: 15; size: .; V: TRBV20-1; D: TRBD1; J: TRBJ1-6; DNA: TGCAGTGCTAGCACAGGGGGCTTGTCCAATTCACCCCTCCACTTT; CDR3: CSASTGGLSNSPLHF
length: 14; size: .; V: TRBV5-1; D: .; J: TRBJ2-7; DNA: TGCGCCAGCAGGTCTAACATTCAGCCCTACGAGCAGTACTTC; CDR3: CASRSNIQPYEQYF
length: 17; size: .; V: TRBV7-9; D: .; J: TRBJ1-4; DNA: TGTGCCAGCAGCTCCGGGGACGCTGGCTTGCCTAATGAAAAACTGTTTTTT; CDR3: CASSSGDAGLPNEKLFF
length: 13; size: .; V: TRBV15; D: TRBD1; J: TRBJ1-2; DNA: TGTGCCACCAGGGAGACAGGGGCTGGGGGCTACCCCTTC; CDR3: CATRETGAGGYPF
length: 13; size: few; V: TRBV29-1; D: TRBD1; J: TRBJ1-1; DNA: TGCAGCGCCGGACAGGGGGGGAACACTGAAGCTTTCTTT; CDR3: CSAGQGGNTEAFF
length: 15; size: few; V: TRBV21-1; D: .; J: TRBJ1-3; DNA: TGTGCCAGCAGCAAAGGAGACAGCTCTGGAAACACCATATATTTT; CDR3: CASSKGDSSGNTIYF